Following are 29 T cell receptor beta chains from one sample sequenced in a study of blood T cell repertoires in COVID-19. TCRdb's table, derived via immunoSEQ multiplex PCR, lists solely in-frame clones and lacks some. This sample has a few hundred thousand clones, with over 80% found just once. The sequencing sample was made of PBMCs or T cells enriched from blood (not recorded which). All receptors derive from a woman between 45 and 60 years old who had recovered from COVID-19.

This chain joins TRBV13 and TRBJ2-3; D uncertain. CDR1 PRHDT and CDR2 FYEKMQ come from the germline V gene (reference sequence). Trimming pared 3 bases from V and 4 bases from J, leaving 14 bases between. The CDR3 is made up of 15 amino acids. The CDR3 loop is CASSLGYDSADTQYF. CDR3 sequence (DNA): TGTGCCAGCAGCTTGGGCTATGATTCGGCAGATACGCAGTATTTT.

The chain joins TRBV5-5 to TRBJ1-5; TRBD1 matches 7 bases. With V trimmed by 3 bases and J by 4 bases, 10 bases remained unmatched. The CDR3 is 16 amino acids. CDR1 and CDR2 from the germline V gene are SGHKS and YYEKEE (reference sequence). CDR3 residues: CASSSTGQRRNQPQHF. The DNA of the CDR3 is TGTGCCAGCAGCTCCACGGGACAGCGTAGGAATCAGCCCCAGCATTTT.

CDR3: CAWSVKGNYGYTF. The CDR3 DNA reads as TGTGCCTGGAGTGTAAAGGGGAACTATGGCTACACCTTC. The chain is built from TRBV30 and TRBJ1-2, with D maybe TRBD1 (5 bases). This CDR3 spans 13 amino acids. Germline CDR1 GTSNPN, CDR2 SVGIG (reference sequence). The V end lost 0 bases, the J end lost 2 bases, and 7 bases lay between the germline ends.

This chain uses TRBV11-3 with TRBJ2-4; D is perhaps TRBD2 (7 bases). Germline-derived CDR1 and CDR2 are SGHNT and YENEEA. V was cut by 8 bases and J by 8 bases, with 25 bases left in between. This CDR3 has 16 residues. The chain's CDR3 is CASSTGGAVQNDIQYF. The DNA for the CDR3 is TGTGCCAGCTCCACGGGGGGCGCGGTACAGAATGACATTCAGTACTTC.

The J gene is TRBJ1-2, the V gene TRBV11-2; 7 positions agree with TRBD1. CDR3 size: 14 residues. V shed 1 base and J 4 bases; nucleotides not matched to a gene: 3. The germline gives CDR1 SGHAT, CDR2 FQNNGV. The CDR3 bases are TGTGCCAGCAGCTTAGTGTCAGGGGGCTATGGCTACACCTTC. Its protein is CASSLVSGGYGYTF.

V usage is TRBV6-2 or TRBV6-3 and J usage is TRBJ2-5; 8 nucleotides match TRBD2. J gave up 2 bases and V 0 bases, and 2 bases lay outside the gene matches. The CDR3 totals 15 residues. From germline, CDR1 is MNHEY and CDR2 SVGEGT. CDR3 DNA: TGTGCCAGCAGTTACTCGACTAGCGATCAAGAGACCCAGTACTTC. Protein: CASSYSTSDQETQYF.

There are many counts of this clone. The V call is TRBV5-5, the J call TRBJ2-7, with 10 bases matching TRBD1. The CDR3 runs to 14 residues. From germline, CDR1 is SGHKS and CDR2 YYEKEE (reference sequence). V lost 0 bases to trimming and J lost 5 bases; unmatched junction nucleotides: 2. Here the CDR3 reads CASSLGQGANEQYF. DNA of the CDR3: TGTGCCAGCAGCTTGGGACAGGGGGCTAACGAGCAGTACTTC.

This clone was found a few times. This chain connects TRBV12-5 to TRBJ2-3, with a tentative D call TRBD2 (5 bases). This CDR3 spans 15 amino acids. The germline CDR1 and CDR2 sequences are LGHNT and FRNRAP. V was shortened by 6 bases and J by 0 bases, with 13 bases between the two germline ends. As DNA, the CDR3 is TGTGCTAGTGGCGTGGAAGCGGTTAGCACAGATACGCAGTATTTT. This codes for CASGVEAVSTDTQYF.

The CDR3 region is CASSERTEAFF. The CDR3 coding sequence is TGTGCCAGTAGTGAGAGGACTGAAGCTTTCTTT. The chain employs TRBV19 and TRBJ1-1; D is ambiguous. V lost 5 bases, J lost 5 bases, and 6 bases lay in between. CDR1 and CDR2 (germline): LNHDA, SQIVND (reference sequence). This CDR3 region has 11 residues.

The sample holds one count of this clone. The rearrangement joins TRBV7-2 to TRBJ2-1, with 7 positions matching TRBD1. V shed 5 bases and J 8 bases; nucleotides not matched to a gene: 9. This CDR3 is 14 amino acids long. The germline CDR1 and CDR2 sequences are SGHTA and FQGNSA. The CDR3 DNA sequence: TGTGCCAGCAGCCTCCAGACAGGGTATCATGAGCAGTTCTTC. Amino acid sequence: CASSLQTGYHEQFF.

This chain connects TRBV3-1 (or the pseudogene TRBV3-2) to TRBJ1-6, with D maybe TRBD1 (5 bases). Trimming took 6 bases from V and 8 from J, leaving 17 bases between them. Germline V gene lookup returns CDR1 LGHDT and CDR2 YNNKEL (reference sequence). The CDR3 is made up of 15 amino acids. CDR3 in DNA: TGTGCCAGCAGGCTCCTTGTCCGGGGGGATTCACCCCTCCACTTT. This encodes CASRLLVRGDSPLHF.

This sequence joins TRBV5-8 and TRBJ1-6, with 8 nucleotides matching TRBD1. The V and J ends lost 2 bases and 8 bases, in that order; junction bases with no gene match: 6. Germline CDR1 and CDR2: SGHTS and YDEGEE. This CDR3 region has 15 residues. CDR3 in DNA: TGTGCCAGCAGCTTAACAGGGGGAATTTATTCACCCCTCCACTTT. It codes for CASSLTGGIYSPLHF.

This clone has more than one count but fewer than ten. The gene calls are TRBV3-1 (or the pseudogene TRBV3-2) and TRBJ2-7; perhaps TRBD2 as D (5 bases). Looked up from germline, CDR1 is LGHDT and CDR2 is YNNKEL (reference sequence). This CDR3 region has 15 residues. The V end lost 2 bases, the J end lost 5 bases, and 16 bases lay between the germline ends. CDR3 in amino acids: CASSQQARPRDEQYF. CDR3 DNA sequence: TGTGCCAGCAGCCAACAAGCGAGACCGAGGGACGAGCAGTACTTC.

The CDR3 region is CASSPTGNEQFF. The CDR3 coding sequence is TGTGCCAGCAGCCCGACAGGCAATGAGCAGTTCTTC. The chain recombines TRBV5-4 with TRBJ2-1; D possibly corresponds to TRBD1 (6 bases). The CDR3 has 12 amino acids. Germline V gene lookup returns CDR1 SGHNT and CDR2 YYREEE (reference sequence). V lost 4 bases and J lost 6, with 8 bases in between.

The V and J genes are TRBV5-1 and TRBJ1-1; D possibly corresponds to TRBD1 (6 bases). From germline, CDR1 is SGHRS and CDR2 YFSETQ. This CDR3 spans 13 amino acids. V was cut by 4 bases and J by 3 bases, with 10 bases left in between. The CDR3 nucleotides read TGCGCCAGCAGCCCGACAGGCGACACTGAAGCTTTCTTT. Amino acids: CASSPTGDTEAFF.

This clone was seen repeatedly, ten times or more. The chain is built from TRBV24-1 and TRBJ2-2; TRBD1 agrees at 12 bases. The CDR3 sequence is 16 residues long. The germline V gene encodes CDR1 KGHDR and CDR2 SFDVKD. V shed 2 bases and J 7 bases; nucleotides not matched to a gene: 4. CDR3 coding DNA: TGTGCCACCAGTGATTCGGGACAGGGGGCTAACGGGGAGCTGTTTTTT. It is translated as CATSDSGQGANGELFF.

This clone was seen a single time. The chain's CDR3 is CASSSQANYGYTF. Here the CDR3 DNA reads TGTGCCAGCAGCTCACAGGCTAACTATGGCTACACCTTC. The chain couples TRBV7-9 to TRBJ1-2; D perhaps matches TRBD1 (5 bases). The CDR3 spans 13 residues. In germline, CDR1 is SEHNR, CDR2 FQNEAQ (reference sequence). V lost 4 bases and J 0 bases, leaving 6 bases between the germline ends. Using reference TRBV7-9 and TRBJ1-2 for the parts outside the CDR3, the full variable domain is DTGVSQNPRHKITKRGQNVTFRCDPISEHNRLYWYRQTLGQGPEFLTYFQNEAQLEKSRLLSDRFSAERPKGSFSTLEIQRTEQGDSAMYLCASSSQANYGYTFGSGTRLTVV.

The chain carries TRBV2 and TRBJ2-3; 9 nucleotides line up with TRBD2. This CDR3 region has 16 residues. Germline V gene lookup returns CDR1 SNHLY and CDR2 FYNNEI. Trimming at V came to 11 bases and at J to 0 bases, leaving 12 bases not matched to a gene. The CDR3 is CASKSGRLSSTDTQYF. In DNA form, the CDR3 reads TGTGCCTCCAAAAGCGGGAGGTTGTCTAGCACAGATACGCAGTATTTT. Together with reference TRBV2 and TRBJ2-3, the CDR3 gives the full variable domain: EPEVTQTPSHQVTQMGQEVILRCVPISNHLYFYWYRQILGQKVEFLVSFYNNEISEKSEIFDDQFSVERPDGSNFTLKIRSTKLEDSAMYFCASKSGRLSSTDTQYFGPGTRLTVL.

The chain has TRBV6-2 or TRBV6-3 and TRBJ2-3; 8 bases align to TRBD1. J lost 5 bases, V lost 5 bases, and 9 bases had no gene match. Germline CDR1 and CDR2: MNHEY and SVGEGT. The CDR3 length is 15 residues. CDR3 sequence reads: CASSPWDRFIDTQYF. The CDR3 region has the DNA TGTGCCAGCAGTCCCTGGGACAGGTTCATAGATACGCAGTATTTT.

The chain links TRBV3-1 (or the pseudogene TRBV3-2) to TRBJ2-7; 10 bases fit TRBD2. V gave up 9 bases and J gave up 1 base; unmatched junction bases: 12. Germline CDR1 and CDR2: LGHDT and YNNKEL (reference sequence). This CDR3 has 16 residues. The CDR3 DNA reads as TGTGCCAGTAGTTCTAGCGGGAGAGTCTGGTCCTACGAGCAGTACTTC. The encoded protein is CASSSSGRVWSYEQYF.

V usage is TRBV7-8 and J usage is TRBJ1-2, with 9 nucleotides matching TRBD1. This CDR3 contains 15 residues. V lost 2 bases, J lost 4 bases, and 5 bases stayed unmatched. The V gene's germline CDR1 is SGHVS and CDR2 FQNEAQ. The CDR3: CASSLPRTGAYGYTF. CDR3 bases: TGTGCCAGCAGCTTACCTAGGACAGGGGCCTATGGCTACACCTTC.

The CDR3 DNA is TGTGCCAGCACCTCGACAGGAACGACGCTCTGGGGCTACACCTTC. Protein: CASTSTGTTLWGYTF. V usage is TRBV27 and J usage is TRBJ1-2; tentatively, D is TRBD1 (6 bases). V shed 7 bases and J shed 8 bases, with 23 bases lying between them. The CDR3 spans 15 residues. Germline V lookup: CDR1 MNHEY, CDR2 SMNVEV (reference sequence).

The CDR3 bases are TGTGCCAGCAGTGGACAGGGTGGGTGGACTGAAGCTTTCTTT. It translates to CASSGQGGWTEAFF. The V gene is TRBV2, the J gene TRBJ1-1; TRBD1 agrees at 7 bases. V lost 4 bases and J lost 5; bases outside the gene matches: 7. The CDR3 sequence is 14 residues long. Germline V gene sequence: CDR1 SNHLY, CDR2 FYNNEI.

This chain joins TRBV25-1 and TRBJ1-2, with D possibly being TRBD1 (5 bases). Trimming stripped 8 bases from V and 7 bases from J, with 17 bases between. The CDR3 consists of 13 residues. Looked up from germline, CDR1 is MGHDK and CDR2 is SYGVNS. The CDR3 sequence is CASSSGWMLGYTF. The CDR3 region has the DNA TGTGCCAGCTCTTCAGGGTGGATGCTTGGCTACACCTTC.

The chain carries TRBV25-1 and TRBJ1-1; D ambiguous. Trimming took off 2 bases at V and 9 bases at J, with 7 bases between the two ends. Germline CDR1 is MGHDK and CDR2 is SYGVNS. The CDR3 spans 11 residues. The CDR3, as DNA: TGTGCCAGCAGTGAAGGACTAAAAGCTTTCTTT. The encoded protein is CASSEGLKAFF.

The rearrangement joins TRBV5-4 to TRBJ1-6; 8 bases map to TRBD1. Germline assignment: CDR1 SGHNT and CDR2 YYREEE (reference sequence). The CDR3 has 14 residues. Trimming cost V 4 bases and J 7 bases; bases outside gene matches: 4. The CDR3 protein is CASSVRQGNSPLHF. The CDR3 DNA sequence: TGTGCCAGCAGCGTCCGACAGGGGAATTCACCCCTCCACTTT.

This clone turned up a few times. The chain carries TRBV7-2 and TRBJ1-2; D is undetermined. Germline V gene data show CDR1 as SGHTA and CDR2 as FQGNSA. There are 13 residues in the CDR3. Between the trimmed V and J ends, which lost 8 bases and 1 base, there was a span of 11 bases. The CDR3 DNA reads as TGTGCCAGCGGCAGGCCCCTTAACTATGGCTACACCTTC. Translation: CASGRPLNYGYTF.

The chain couples TRBV7-2 to TRBJ2-3; D remains ambiguous. This CDR3 contains 15 residues. CDR1 SGHTA and CDR2 FQGNSA come from the germline V gene. V lost 1 base, J lost 2 bases, and 10 bases lay in between. The DNA for the CDR3 is TGTGCCAGCAGCTTAGAAGGCAGGTACACAGATACGCAGTATTTT. It yields the protein CASSLEGRYTDTQYF.

The V gene is TRBV9, the J gene TRBJ2-6; D is perhaps TRBD1 (5 bases). The CDR3 length is 19 residues. The V gene lost 1 base and the J gene lost 0 bases, with 17 bases spanning the gap. Looked up from germline, CDR1 is SGDLS and CDR2 is YYNGEE. CDR3 sequence: CASSVLLDIEISGANVLTF. CDR3 nucleotides: TGTGCCAGCAGCGTACTTCTGGACATCGAAATCTCTGGGGCCAACGTCCTGACTTTC. Looking up the rest from reference TRBV9 and TRBJ2-6 gives the full variable domain: DSGVTQTPKHLITATGQRVTLRCSPRSGDLSVYWYQQSLDQGLQFLIQYYNGEERAKGNILERFSAQQFPDLHSELNLSSLELGDSALYFCASSVLLDIEISGANVLTFGAGSRLTVL.